This TCR beta chain is from a study of T cell responses to AZD1222 COVID-19 vaccine. Method: immunoSEQ multiplex PCR; TCRdb's copy keeps in-frame clones and lacks some. The sample records more than 150,000 clones, about 93% being singletons. Overall study findings and caveats: No day 14 peak samples; only post-peak repertoires were characterized.

A note on this clone: Antigen unknown.

V shed 4 bases, J shed 1 base, and the junction held 7 bases outside the gene matches. The CDR3 has 16 residues. Germline values: CDR1 MGHRA, CDR2 YSYEKL. This specimen consisted of peripheral blood, obtained 28 days after the second AZD1222 dose. The chain uses TRBV4-1 and TRBJ1-1; 9 positions match TRBD1. This clonotype was obtained from an adult who received the AZD1222 COVID-19 vaccine. The CDR3 DNA reads as TGCGCCAGCAGCCTGGGACAGGGAAGGAGGAACACTGAAGCTTTCTTT. Translated, it gives CASSLGQGRRNTEAFF.